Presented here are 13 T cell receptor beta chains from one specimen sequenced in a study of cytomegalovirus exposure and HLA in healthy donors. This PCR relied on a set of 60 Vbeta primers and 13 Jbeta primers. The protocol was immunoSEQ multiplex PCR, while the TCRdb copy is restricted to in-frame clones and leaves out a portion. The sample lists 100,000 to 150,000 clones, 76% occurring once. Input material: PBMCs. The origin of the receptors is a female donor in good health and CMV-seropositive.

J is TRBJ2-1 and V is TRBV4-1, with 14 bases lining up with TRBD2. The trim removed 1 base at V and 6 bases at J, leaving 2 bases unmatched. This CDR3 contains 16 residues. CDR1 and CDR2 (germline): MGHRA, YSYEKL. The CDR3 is CASSQAGTSGSNEQFF. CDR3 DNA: TGCGCCAGCAGCCAAGCGGGGACTAGCGGGAGCAATGAGCAGTTCTTC.

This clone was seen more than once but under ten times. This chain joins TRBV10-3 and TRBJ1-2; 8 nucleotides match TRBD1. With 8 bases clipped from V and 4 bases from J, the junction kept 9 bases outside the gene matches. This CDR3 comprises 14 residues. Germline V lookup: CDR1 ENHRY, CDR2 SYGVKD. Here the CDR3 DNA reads TGTGCCATCTTGGGACAGGTTGGTGGCTATGGCTACACCTTC. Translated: CAILGQVGGYGYTF.

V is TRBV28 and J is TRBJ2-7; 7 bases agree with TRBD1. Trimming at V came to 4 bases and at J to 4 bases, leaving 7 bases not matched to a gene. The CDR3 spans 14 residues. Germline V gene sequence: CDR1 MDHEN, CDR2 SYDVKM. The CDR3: CASSSTGTYYEQYF. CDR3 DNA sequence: TGTGCCAGCAGTTCGACAGGGACCTATTACGAGCAGTACTTC.

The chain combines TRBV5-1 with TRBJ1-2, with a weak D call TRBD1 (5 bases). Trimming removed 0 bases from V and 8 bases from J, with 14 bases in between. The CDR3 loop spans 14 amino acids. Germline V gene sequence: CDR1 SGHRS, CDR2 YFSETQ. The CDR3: CASSLVSGMGGYTF. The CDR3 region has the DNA TGCGCCAGCAGCTTGGTTTCAGGGATGGGAGGCTACACCTTC.

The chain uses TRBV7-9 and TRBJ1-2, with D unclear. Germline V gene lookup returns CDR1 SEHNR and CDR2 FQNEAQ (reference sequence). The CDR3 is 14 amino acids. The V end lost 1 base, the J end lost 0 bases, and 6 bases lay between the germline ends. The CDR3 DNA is TGTGCCAGCAGCTTAGGCCAGTCTAACTATGGCTACACCTTC. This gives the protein CASSLGQSNYGYTF. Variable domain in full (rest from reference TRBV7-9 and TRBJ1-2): DTGVSQNPRHKITKRGQNVTFRCDPISEHNRLYWYRQTLGQGPEFLTYFQNEAQLEKSRLLSDRFSAERPKGSFSTLEIQRTEQGDSAMYLCASSLGQSNYGYTFGSGTRLTVV.

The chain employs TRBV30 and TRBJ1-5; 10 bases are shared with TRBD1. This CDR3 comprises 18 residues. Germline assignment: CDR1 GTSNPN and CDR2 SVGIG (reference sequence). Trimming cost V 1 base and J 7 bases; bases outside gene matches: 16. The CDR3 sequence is CAWSEIGVRQGARQPQHF. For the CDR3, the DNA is TGTGCCTGGAGTGAGATAGGAGTAAGACAGGGGGCCAGGCAGCCCCAGCATTTT.

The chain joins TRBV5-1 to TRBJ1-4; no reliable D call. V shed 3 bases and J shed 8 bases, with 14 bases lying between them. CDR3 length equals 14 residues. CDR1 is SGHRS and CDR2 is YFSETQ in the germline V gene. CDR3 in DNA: TGCGCCAGCAGCTCCCAAGAGGGCGGCGAAAAACTGTTTTTT. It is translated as CASSSQEGGEKLFF.

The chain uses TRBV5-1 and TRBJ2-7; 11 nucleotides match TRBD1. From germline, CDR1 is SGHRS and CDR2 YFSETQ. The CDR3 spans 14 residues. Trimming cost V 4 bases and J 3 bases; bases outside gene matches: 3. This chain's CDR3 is CASSGGTGGYEQYF. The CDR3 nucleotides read TGCGCCAGCAGCGGCGGGACAGGGGGCTACGAGCAGTACTTC.

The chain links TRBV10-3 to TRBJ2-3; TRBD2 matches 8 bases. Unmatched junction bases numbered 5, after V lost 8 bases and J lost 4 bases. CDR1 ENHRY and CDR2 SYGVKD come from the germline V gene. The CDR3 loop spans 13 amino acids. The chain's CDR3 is CAIHSGSPDTQYF. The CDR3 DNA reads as TGTGCCATCCACAGCGGGAGCCCAGATACGCAGTATTTT.

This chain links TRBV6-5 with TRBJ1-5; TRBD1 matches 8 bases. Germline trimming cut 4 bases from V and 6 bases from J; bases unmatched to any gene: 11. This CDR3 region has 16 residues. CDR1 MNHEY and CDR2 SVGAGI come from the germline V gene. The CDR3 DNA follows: TGTGCCAGCAGTTCCACGAAGACAGGGGTGGTTCAGCCCCAGCATTTT. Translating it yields CASSSTKTGVVQPQHF.

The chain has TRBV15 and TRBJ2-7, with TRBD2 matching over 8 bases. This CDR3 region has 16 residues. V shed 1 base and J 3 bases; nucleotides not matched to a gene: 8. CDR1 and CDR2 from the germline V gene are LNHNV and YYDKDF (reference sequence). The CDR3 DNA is TGTGCCACCAGCAGAGTTCGCGCGGGGGGAGACTACGAGCAGTACTTC. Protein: CATSRVRAGGDYEQYF.

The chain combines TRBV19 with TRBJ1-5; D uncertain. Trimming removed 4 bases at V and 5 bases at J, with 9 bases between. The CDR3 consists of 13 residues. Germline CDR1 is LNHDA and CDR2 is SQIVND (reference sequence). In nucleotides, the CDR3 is TGTGCCAGTAGTAAAGAGTCGTATCAGCCCCAGCATTTT. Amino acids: CASSKESYQPQHF. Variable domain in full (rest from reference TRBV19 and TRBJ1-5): DGGITQSPKYLFRKEGQNVTLSCEQNLNHDAMYWYRQDPGQGLRLIYYSQIVNDFQKGDIAEGYSVSREKKESFPLTVTSAQKNPTAFYLCASSKESYQPQHFGDGTRLSIL.

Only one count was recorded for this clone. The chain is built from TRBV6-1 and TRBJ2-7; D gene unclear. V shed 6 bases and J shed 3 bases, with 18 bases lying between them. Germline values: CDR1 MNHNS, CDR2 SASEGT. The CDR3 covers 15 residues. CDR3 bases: TGTGCCAGCAGAAGAGAGGCGGTGCAAGTCTACGAGCAGTACTTC. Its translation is CASRREAVQVYEQYF.